The 20 T cell receptor beta chains in this list originate from one sample, sequenced in a study of T-cell reconstitution after alpha-beta-depleted transplantation in children. TCRbeta library construction was performed incorporating unique molecular identifiers. TCRdb passed the PCR reads through MiXCR, listing each CDR3 protein once. This sample carries more than 200,000 distinct CDR3 sequences, over 20% of them seen once, and the ten largest clones take about 2.8%. This specimen consisted of PBMCs, obtained before TCRalphabeta/CD19-depleted stem cell transplant. The receptor set was obtained from a girl aged 2-10 years with Fanconi anemia, due to receive a stem cell transplant.

This clonotype was recorded at least ten times. The gene calls are TRBV20-1 and TRBJ2-7; TRBD1 is a possible D gene (5 bases). CDR1 is DFQATT and CDR2 is SNEGSKA in the germline V gene (reference sequence). The CDR3 extends over 14 amino acids. Trimming cost V 4 bases and J 0 bases, with 13 bases left between them. The CDR3 sequence is CSATPTAFSYEQYF. The CDR3 coding sequence is TGCAGTGCTACACCGACAGCCTTCTCCTACGAGCAGTACTTC.

This clonotype was picked up many times. The chain recombines TRBV5-1 with TRBJ1-1; a possible D gene is TRBD1 (6 bases). Germline assignment: CDR1 SGHRS and CDR2 YFSETQ. Trimming removed 2 bases at V and 1 base at J, with 15 bases between. This CDR3 has 16 residues. The CDR3 reads CASSFRGNGENTEAFF. CDR3 sequence (DNA): TGCGCCAGCAGCTTCAGGGGTAATGGCGAGAACACTGAAGCTTTCTTT.

At least ten counts were recorded for this clonotype. The chain joins TRBV12-3 or TRBV12-4 to TRBJ2-7; 7 bases agree with TRBD1. The CDR3 spans 16 residues. V shed 5 bases and J 2 bases; nucleotides not matched to a gene: 12. The CDR3 DNA reads TGTGCCAGCAGTAACAGACTGGGACAGTTAACCTACGAGCAGTACTTC. This translates into CASSNRLGQLTYEQYF.

This clonotype was found many times. The chain links TRBV20-1 to TRBJ2-2, with D possibly matching TRBD1 (5 bases). The germline V gene encodes CDR1 DFQATT and CDR2 SNEGSKA (reference sequence). CDR3 length: 15 amino acids. V lost 7 bases, J lost 3 bases, and 18 bases lay in between. The DNA of the CDR3 is TGCAGTGTAAAGGGGTTAGGGGAAGACACCGGGGAGCTGTTTTTT. Protein: CSVKGLGEDTGELFF.

This clonotype was recorded many times. V gene TRBV3-1 combines with J gene TRBJ2-5; 7 nucleotides agree with TRBD2. CDR3 length equals 18 residues. J gave up 4 bases and V 0 bases, and 14 bases lay outside the gene matches. The germline V gene has CDR1 LGHDT and CDR2 YNNKEL (reference sequence). CDR3 protein: CASSQDWRGRVVRETQYF. The CDR3 DNA reads as TGTGCCAGCAGCCAAGATTGGCGAGGGAGGGTCGTCCGAGAGACCCAGTACTTC.

Many counts were recorded for this clonotype. This rearrangement joins TRBV6-1 to TRBJ1-1; D is ambiguous. Germline V gene lookup returns CDR1 MNHNS and CDR2 SASEGT. V dropped 4 bases and J dropped 2 bases, with 14 bases sitting between them. The CDR3 has 15 amino acids. In DNA, the CDR3 is TGTGCCAGCAGTGCCCCGCAGGACCTAAACACTGAAGCTTTCTTT. Encoded protein: CASSAPQDLNTEAFF.

V usage is TRBV6-1 and J usage is TRBJ2-7; 9 bases line up with TRBD1. After removal of 6 bases from V and 5 bases from J, the junction contained 5 bases not matched to a gene. CDR1 is MNHNS and CDR2 is SASEGT in the germline V gene. This CDR3 contains 13 residues. Written as DNA, the CDR3 is TGTGCCAGCAGACGGACAGGGGCCCACGAGCAGTACTTC. It encodes CASRRTGAHEQYF.

The V gene is TRBV7-9, the J gene TRBJ2-3; a possible D gene is TRBD1 (6 bases). The germline V and J ends were trimmed by 5 bases and 1 base, with 13 bases remaining between them. Germline CDR1 reads SEHNR; CDR2 reads FQNEAQ (reference sequence). The CDR3 runs to 15 residues. CDR3 nucleotides: TGTGCCAGCAGCCCCGACAGGCTTGGCACAGATACGCAGTATTTT. It translates to CASSPDRLGTDTQYF.

At least ten counts were recorded for this clonotype. CDR3 DNA sequence: TGCAGCGTTGTGGCCCTCAGGGAGGGGGAGACCCAGTACTTC. It yields the protein CSVVALREGETQYF. This chain links TRBV29-1 with TRBJ2-5; 7 bases match TRBD2. The V and J ends lost 4 bases and 5 bases, in that order; junction bases with no gene match: 10. This CDR3 is 14 amino acids long. Germline CDR1 reads SQVTM; CDR2 reads ANQGSEA.

This clonotype has at least ten counts. The rearrangement links TRBV10-3 to TRBJ2-1, with 13 bases that match TRBD2. The V gene end was trimmed by 5 bases and the J gene end by 4 bases; junction bases not matched to a gene: 8. The CDR3 totals 17 residues. Germline CDR1 is ENHRY and CDR2 is SYGVKD. CDR3 nucleotide sequence: TGTGCCATCAGTCCCAGGAAGACTAGCGGGAGGTACAATGAGCAGTTCTTC. Translating it yields CAISPRKTSGRYNEQFF.

This clonotype has a handful of counts. The chain combines TRBV29-1 with TRBJ2-1, with D perhaps matching TRBD1 (5 bases). Trimming stripped 3 bases from V and 6 bases from J, with 12 bases between. CDR1 is SQVTM and CDR2 is ANQGSEA in the germline V gene. This CDR3 is built from 13 residues. CDR3 bases: TGCAGCGTTGATCCTGGACACTCCAATGAGCAGTTCTTC. Encoded protein: CSVDPGHSNEQFF.

The rearrangement uses TRBV6-1 and TRBJ2-6; weak D call: TRBD2 (5 bases). The ends were cut back, 10 bases at V and 0 bases at J, with 10 bases in the middle. Germline assignment: CDR1 MNHNS and CDR2 SASEGT. This CDR3 has 14 amino acids. The CDR3, as DNA: TGTGCCATAGGAAGCGGCTCTGGGGCCAACGTCCTGACTTTC. Its translation: CAIGSGSGANVLTF.

This clonotype has more than one count but fewer than ten. This chain links TRBV12-3 or TRBV12-4 with TRBJ2-5; 14 bases are shared with TRBD2. CDR3 size: 18 residues. V gave up 6 bases and J gave up 3 bases; unmatched junction bases: 12. The CDR3 DNA is TGTGCCAGCAGCGACCAACATCGACTAGCGGGGGGGAAAGAGACCCAGTACTTC. Residues: CASSDQHRLAGGKETQYF.

Only a few counts were recorded for this clonotype. The rearrangement links TRBV29-1 to TRBJ2-5; D is perhaps TRBD2 (5 bases). Germline assignment: CDR1 SQVTM and CDR2 ANQGSEA. The CDR3 has 12 residues. V was trimmed by 7 bases and J by 3 bases, leaving 12 bases between them. Written as DNA, the CDR3 is TGCAGCGCTTTGTCCGGGGAAGAGACCCAGTACTTC. Translated: CSALSGEETQYF.

This clonotype was found a few times. The V gene is TRBV4-1, the J gene TRBJ2-2; maybe TRBD2 (5 bases). The germline gives CDR1 MGHRA, CDR2 YSYEKL. This CDR3 comprises 10 residues. Deletions cut 8 bases from V and 7 bases from J, with 5 bases between. The CDR3 here is CASGGGELFF. The CDR3 DNA reads as TGCGCCAGCGGAGGCGGGGAGCTGTTTTTT.

This clonotype has ten or more counts. This rearrangement joins TRBV20-1 to TRBJ2-5; D might be TRBD2 (6 bases). The CDR3 covers 13 residues. The ends were cut back, 0 bases at V and 7 bases at J, with 12 bases in the middle. Per germline, CDR1 DFQATT and CDR2 SNEGSKA (reference sequence). The CDR3 is CSARDLVGGTQYF. Written as DNA, the CDR3 is TGCAGTGCTAGAGATCTCGTGGGGGGGACCCAGTACTTC.

This clonotype has a single count. The J gene is TRBJ2-5, the V gene TRBV5-1; no reliable D call. Germline V CDR1 and CDR2: SGHRS, YFSETQ. With 0 bases removed from V and 5 bases from J, the gap between germline ends came to 8 bases. There are 13 residues in the CDR3. This chain's CDR3 is CASSLGKVETQYF. The CDR3, as DNA: TGCGCCAGCAGCTTGGGGAAGGTCGAGACCCAGTACTTC.

The chain carries TRBV7-6 and TRBJ2-7, with D perhaps matching TRBD2 (6 bases). Germline V gene data show CDR1 as SGHVS and CDR2 as FNYEAQ. The V gene lost 5 bases and the J gene lost 4 bases, with 15 bases spanning the gap. The CDR3 runs to 14 residues. CDR3 DNA sequence: TGTGCCAGCAGCCCACGGGGGACGTTATACGAGCAGTACTTC. Translating gives CASSPRGTLYEQYF.

A few counts support this clonotype. This chain connects TRBV5-6 to TRBJ2-5; 8 nucleotides match TRBD1. With 1 base clipped from V and 2 bases from J, the junction kept 4 bases outside the gene matches. The CDR3 extends over 15 amino acids. Looked up from germline, CDR1 is SGHDT and CDR2 is YYEEEE. DNA of the CDR3: TGTGCCAGCAGCTTGTTAGGGACAGGACAAGAGACCCAGTACTTC. It encodes CASSLLGTGQETQYF.

The chain joins TRBV9 to TRBJ2-2, with 16 nucleotides matching TRBD2. Germline CDR1 SGDLS, CDR2 YYNGEE. This CDR3 spans 16 amino acids. Trimming at V came to 4 bases and at J to 6 bases, leaving 3 bases not matched to a gene. The CDR3 here is CASSPGTSGRAGELFF. The CDR3 DNA reads TGTGCCAGCAGCCCTGGGACTAGCGGGAGGGCCGGGGAGCTGTTTTTT.